This T cell receptor (beta chain) stems from a study of response to subunit inactivated influenza vaccine. As for this clonotype: Its antigen is unknown.

Study results and caveats: A suggestion made by the authors is that each seasonal influenza vaccination recruits few new T cells.

TCRdb itself ran the RT-PCR reads through MiXCR, one entry per CDR3 protein. The table lists approximately 480,000 distinct CDR3 sequences, around 9.9% of them singletons. CDR1 MNHEY and CDR2 SVGEGT come from the germline V gene. V was clipped by 2 bases and J by 5 bases, with 19 bases between them. The CDR3 loop spans 17 amino acids. V gene TRBV6-2 or TRBV6-3 combines with J gene TRBJ2-1; D may correspond to TRBD1 or TRBD2 (6 bases each). Material: PBMCs from blood, obtained 35 to 45 days after vaccination. This clonotype originated in a man aged 45-65 years who received an inactivated influenza vaccine. The CDR3 DNA reads as TGTGCCAGCAGTTACCAGGGGTGGGGGGAGGCAAACAATGAGCAGTTCTTC. It codes for CASSYQGWGEANNEQFF.